This T cell receptor beta chain originates from a study of cytomegalovirus exposure and HLA in healthy donors. Data came from immunoSEQ multiplex PCR; TCRdb stores just in-frame clones and leaves some out. There are some 260,000 clones in the sample; about 88% occur only once, and approximately 12% lies in the top ten. The ends lost 5 bases at V and 3 bases at J; junction bases unmatched: 7. CDR1 and CDR2 (germline): SGHVS, FNYEAQ. The CDR3 is made up of 15 amino acids. Comment on this clone: Its antigen is not known.

Study conclusions and caveats: The TCR clusters that emerged in the first cohort tended, a later analysis found, to co-occur in the approximately 110 validation repertoires.

The clonotype originates from a man between 18 and 35 years old in good health and CMV-seropositive. This chain connects TRBV7-6 to TRBJ2-1; 7 bases agree with TRBD2. The specimen was PBMCs. CDR3 bases: TGTGCCAGCAGCAAAACCGGGACTATCTACAATGAGCAGTTCTTC. It is translated as CASSKTGTIYNEQFF.